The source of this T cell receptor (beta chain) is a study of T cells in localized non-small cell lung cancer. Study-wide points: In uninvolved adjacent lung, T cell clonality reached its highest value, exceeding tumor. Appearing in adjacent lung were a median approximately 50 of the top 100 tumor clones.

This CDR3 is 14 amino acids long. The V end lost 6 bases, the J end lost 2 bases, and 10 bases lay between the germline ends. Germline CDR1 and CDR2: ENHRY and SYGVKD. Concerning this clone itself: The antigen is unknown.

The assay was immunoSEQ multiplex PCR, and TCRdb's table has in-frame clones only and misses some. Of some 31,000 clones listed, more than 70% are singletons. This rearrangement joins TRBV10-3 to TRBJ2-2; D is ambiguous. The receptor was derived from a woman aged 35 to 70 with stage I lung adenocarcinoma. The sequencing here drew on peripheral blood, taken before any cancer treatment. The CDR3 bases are TGTGCCATCAGGTCTACCACCAACACCGGGGAGCTGTTTTTT. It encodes CAIRSTTNTGELFF.